This T cell receptor beta chain is drawn from a study of cytomegalovirus exposure and HLA in healthy donors. Study-wide findings and caveats: Donor immune exposure was known only as CMV serostatus.

Primers included in the PCR were 60 Vbeta and 13 Jbeta primers. Assay: immunoSEQ multiplex PCR; the TCRdb copy retains only in-frame clones and omits some. The data hold around 150,000 clones, with roughly 80% observed a single time. The V gene's germline CDR1 is SGHRS and CDR2 YFSETQ. This CDR3 region has 16 residues. The J segment lost 9 bases and the V segment lost 0 bases, leaving 12 bases of the junction unmatched. Concerning this clone itself: Its target is not known.

The chain links TRBV5-1 to TRBJ2-1; 7 nucleotides agree with TRBD2. The sample comprised PBMCs. This clonotype was obtained from a male donor in good health and CMV-seropositive. CDR3 DNA: TGCGCCAGCAGCTTGGCCGAGACGGGGGGACGGAGTGAGCAGTTCTTC. It encodes CASSLAETGGRSEQFF.